What follows describes a single T cell receptor (beta chain). Its antigen remains unidentified. These data come from a study of shared clonotypes between healthy human individuals. Turning to the study itself: Donors had three CD4 naive, three CD4 memory, two CD8 naive and one CD8 memory plate apiece.

Germline V gives CDR1 MDHEN, CDR2 SYDVKM. The CDR3 covers 13 residues. Trimming removed 2 bases at V and 1 base at J, with 5 bases between. It was CD45RO-negative cells, positively selected for CCR7, that made up naive CD8 cells, with terminally differentiated effector memory CD45RA+ cells excluded. Notes on the study in general: Relative to memory subsets, naive subsets generally showed larger estimated richness. Inspection by rarefaction showed sorted-subset sequencing to be incomplete despite large depth. Against clonotypes common to all four donors, non-shared ones had lower generation probabilities.

Measured with immunoSEQ multiplex PCR; TCRdb has only the in-frame clones, and not every one. This table holds around 2,100,000 clones, about 95% found once. This chain connects TRBV28 to TRBJ1-1; D uncertain. Input material: naive CD8+ T cells sorted from blood. This receptor was obtained from a man aged 18 to 35 in good health. The DNA for the CDR3 is TGTGCCAGCAGTTTAGAAACGAACACTGAAGCTTTCTTT. The encoded protein is CASSLETNTEAFF.